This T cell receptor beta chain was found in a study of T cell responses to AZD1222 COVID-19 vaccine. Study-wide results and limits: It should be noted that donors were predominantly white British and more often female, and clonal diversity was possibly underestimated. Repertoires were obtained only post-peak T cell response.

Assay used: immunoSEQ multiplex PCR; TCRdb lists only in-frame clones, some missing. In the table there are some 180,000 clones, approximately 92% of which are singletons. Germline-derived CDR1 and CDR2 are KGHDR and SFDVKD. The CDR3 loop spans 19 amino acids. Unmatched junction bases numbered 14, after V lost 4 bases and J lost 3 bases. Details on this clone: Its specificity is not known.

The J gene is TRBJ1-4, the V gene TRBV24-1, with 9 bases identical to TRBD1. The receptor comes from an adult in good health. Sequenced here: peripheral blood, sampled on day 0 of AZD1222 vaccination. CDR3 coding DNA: TGTGCCACCAGTGAGTCCCCGGACAGGGGTTTAGGAGCTAATGAAAAACTGTTTTTT. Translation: CATSESPDRGLGANEKLFF.